The rows below give T cell receptor beta chains drawn from one sample of a study of patients and donors after allogeneic stem cell transplantation. TCRdb analysed the RT-PCR reads with MiXCR anew, one entry per CDR3 protein. The data hold some 90,000 distinct CDR3 sequences, with 48% observed a single time. Material: blood, either unsorted or a sorted T cell fraction (not recorded which). The source of these receptors is a human donor who was either an allogeneic HSCT recipient or a stem cell or donor lymphocyte infusion donor (not recorded which). It is not recorded whose cells these are; they may come from a transplant donor. Each CDR3 is given without its conserved first and last residue. Fields, in order: V gene, J gene, CDR3 protein.

TRBV2	TRBJ2-2	ASSQNPGQINPGELF
TRBV5-6	TRBJ1-1	ASSRKMNTEAF
TRBV7-9	TRBJ1-2	ASSLDRGNGYT
TRBV9	TRBJ1-1	ASSVGEGQANTEAF
TRBV7-8	TRBJ2-3	ASSLVVTQY
TRBV29-1	TRBJ1-4	SVVRTGGEKLF
TRBV5-1	TRBJ1-1	ASSPGQGLYTEAF
TRBV10-1	TRBJ1-1	ASSETGVPEAF
TRBV21-1	TRBJ1-1	ASSKVGAGWVVEAF
TRBV5-1	TRBJ2-7	ASSLVVPPPPAEQY
TRBV9	TRBJ1-2	ASSVDSGVNGYT
TRBV12-3/TRBV12-4	TRBJ1-3	ASRTWGGTSGNTIY
TRBV12-3/TRBV12-4	TRBJ2-1	ASNSLLGDEQF
TRBV20-1	TRBJ2-7	SASRTSGTLIYEQY
TRBV12-3/TRBV12-4	TRBJ1-5	ASSDREGFNQPQH
TRBV12-3/TRBV12-4	TRBJ1-4	ASRPRGEKLF
TRBV10-3	TRBJ1-5	AIRADGRSLSNQPQH
TRBV2	TRBJ2-3	ASNMQGPTDTQY
TRBV12-3/TRBV12-4	TRBJ1-5	ASSFGIGQGPQPQH
TRBV7-3	TRBJ1-2	ASSPGPLYGYT
TRBV12-3/TRBV12-4	TRBJ1-4	ASSWGGEKLF
TRBV7-2	TRBJ2-4	ASSPLAGGTKNIQY
TRBV20-1	TRBJ1-6	SARGRPGENNSPLH
TRBV28	TRBJ1-1	ASSALSQSGVNTEAF
TRBV12-3/TRBV12-4	TRBJ1-5	ASRSAQGAAQPQH
TRBV4-1	TRBJ1-2	ASSQAVTGYGYT
TRBV12-3/TRBV12-4	TRBJ1-5	ASSYLQGNNQPQH
TRBV29-1	TRBJ1-2	SVEDRTTNYGYT
TRBV27	TRBJ2-2	AIRLDTGELF
TRBV28	TRBJ1-2	ATITGDYGYT
TRBV6-2/TRBV6-3	TRBJ1-5	ASSTWGNQPQH
TRBV11-3	TRBJ2-1	ATGLAANEQF
TRBV5-6	TRBJ2-7	ASSFQQGPAY
TRBV19	TRBJ2-5	ASSNLAANQETQY
TRBV27	TRBJ2-1	ASSLNRLNEQF
TRBV5-1	TRBJ1-1	ASSLGGEANTEAF
TRBV20-1	TRBJ1-6	SAQFATGNSPLH
TRBV11-3	TRBJ2-2	ASSLGQGRTGELF
TRBV7-8	TRBJ1-6	ASSLYPGDDNSPLH
TRBV24-1	TRBJ2-5	ATSDLEGQATQY